Included here is one T cell receptor beta chain sequence, with context. Its cognate antigen is unknown. This record belongs to a study of OX40 agonist ivuxolimab in advanced cancers. Findings of the study overall: Doses of 0.1 to 3.0 mg/kg were accompanied by clonal expansion of CD4+ and CD8+ blood T cells by week 6.

Patients were ruled out by autoimmune disease history or systemic immunosuppression. Assay used: immunoSEQ multiplex PCR; TCRdb lists only in-frame clones, some missing. The sample includes 55,000 to 70,000 clones, 70% to 90% of them seen just once. CDR3 size: 12 residues. Per the germline V gene, CDR1 is MDHEN and CDR2 is SYDVKM. The V end lost 8 bases, the J end lost 5 bases, and 11 bases lay between the germline ends. The specimen comprised CD4+ or CD8+ T cells sorted from blood, sampled in a trial of the OX40 agonist ivuxolimab. The clonotype was recovered from an adult with an advanced solid tumor such as melanoma, head and neck, liver or kidney cancer. This chain links TRBV28 with TRBJ2-3, with D unclear. CDR3 amino acids: CASSLLEDTQYF. The CDR3 DNA reads as TGTGCCAGCTCCCTCCTGGAAGATACGCAGTATTTT.